The 18 T cell receptor beta chains listed next were all sequenced from one sample in a study of beta chain features in type 1 diabetes. Since all of the isolated RNA was reverse transcribed, expressed TCRB transcripts were what got sequenced. Some clones are missing from TCRdb's copy, which holds only in-frame ones; the method was immunoSEQ multiplex PCR. The sample has under 900,000 clones, 17% seen once. What was sequenced was naive CD4+ T cells from blood. These TCRs come from a woman younger than 30 in good health.

A few counts support this clone. The chain combines TRBV13 with TRBJ2-3, with D possibly TRBD1 on 5 matching bases. Between the trimmed V and J ends, which lost 5 bases and 1 base, there was a span of 25 bases. This CDR3 is 19 amino acids long. CDR1 PRHDT and CDR2 FYEKMQ come from the germline V gene (reference sequence). CDR3 sequence (DNA): TGTGCCAGCAGCCCTAGGACACCCGAGAACGGGCGTGGCACAGATACGCAGTATTTT. Translated, it gives CASSPRTPENGRGTDTQYF.

The chain links TRBV11-2 to TRBJ2-7; 8 bases line up with TRBD2. Germline V gives CDR1 SGHAT, CDR2 FQNNGV. This CDR3 comprises 15 residues. J lost 4 bases, V lost 5 bases, and 10 bases had no gene match. CDR3 in DNA: TGTGCCAGCAGCCCCCAGGTAGCGGGAATTTACGAGCAGTACTTC. It encodes CASSPQVAGIYEQYF.

A few counts support this clone. The chain joins TRBV19 to TRBJ1-1; no firm D call. CDR1 and CDR2 (germline): LNHDA, SQIVND (reference sequence). Trimming cost V 2 bases and J 0 bases, with 19 bases left between them. CDR3 length: 18 amino acids. CDR3 region: CASSIFGPTGDMNTEAFF. DNA for the CDR3: TGTGCCAGTAGTATATTCGGCCCCACGGGAGATATGAACACTGAAGCTTTCTTT. Together with reference TRBV19 and TRBJ1-1, the CDR3 gives the full variable domain: DGGITQSPKYLFRKEGQNVTLSCEQNLNHDAMYWYRQDPGQGLRLIYYSQIVNDFQKGDIAEGYSVSREKKESFPLTVTSAQKNPTAFYLCASSIFGPTGDMNTEAFFGQGTRLTVV.

J is TRBJ2-1 and V is TRBV10-3, with D tentatively TRBD2 (6 bases). Trimming cost V 6 bases and J 1 base, with 13 bases left between them. Germline lookup yields CDR1 ENHRY and CDR2 SYGVKD. There are 15 residues in the CDR3. CDR3 nucleotides: TGTGCCATCAGCAACCGGGAGACGTCCTACAATGAGCAGTTCTTC. As protein: CAISNRETSYNEQFF.

The chain joins TRBV7-9 to TRBJ2-7, with 7 bases matching TRBD2. Germline V gene data show CDR1 as SEHNR and CDR2 as FQNEAQ (reference sequence). Trimming removed 7 bases from V and 7 bases from J; junction bases left unmatched: 10. This CDR3 is 13 amino acids long. The CDR3 DNA reads as TGTGCCAGCACCAAAGGGAGGGGATGGGAGCAGTACTTC. Residues: CASTKGRGWEQYF.

This clone has just a few counts. J is TRBJ1-1 and V is TRBV20-1, with 10 nucleotides matching TRBD1. Germline V lookup: CDR1 DFQATT, CDR2 SNEGSKA (reference sequence). V lost 6 bases, J lost 10 bases, and 5 bases stayed unmatched. The CDR3 runs 11 residues. CDR3 sequence (DNA): TGCAGTGCCGGGGGGACAGGGGCAGCTTTCTTT. Translating gives CSAGGTGAAFF.

V gene TRBV5-4 combines with J gene TRBJ2-2, with no clear D. Germline assignment: CDR1 SGHNT and CDR2 YYREEE (reference sequence). The CDR3 has 15 residues. V was clipped by 5 bases and J by 4 bases, with 15 bases between them. The CDR3 region has the DNA TGTGCCAGCAGAAAGCCCGACCGGCCCACCGGGGAGCTGTTTTTT. Protein product: CASRKPDRPTGELFF.

The V gene is TRBV18, the J gene TRBJ2-5; 11 bases are shared with TRBD2. J was trimmed by 11 bases and V by 4 bases; bases with no gene match: 12. The CDR3 totals 15 residues. CDR1 is KGHSH and CDR2 is LQKENI in the germline V gene. The CDR3 coding sequence is TGTGCCAGCTCACGTCTCAGACCGGGACTAGCGGCTCAGTACTTC. It codes for CASSRLRPGLAAQYF.

This rearrangement joins TRBV28 to TRBJ2-1; 10 nucleotides match TRBD2. Germline V lookup: CDR1 MDHEN, CDR2 SYDVKM. With 10 bases clipped from V and 3 bases from J, the junction kept 3 bases outside the gene matches. The CDR3 runs 13 residues. Here the CDR3 reads CAMRTSGYNEQFF. The CDR3 nucleotides are TGTGCCATGAGGACTAGCGGCTACAATGAGCAGTTCTTC.

This clone was picked up a small number of times. The CDR3 region is CASSTGHTPGDTQYF. In DNA, the CDR3 is TGCGCCAGCAGCACGGGACACACCCCGGGAGATACGCAGTATTTT. This chain connects TRBV5-1 to TRBJ2-3, with a weak D call TRBD1 (6 bases). The CDR3 consists of 15 residues. Germline values: CDR1 SGHRS, CDR2 YFSETQ. V lost 4 bases to trimming and J lost 5 bases, with 17 bases between them.

This clone has only a few counts. The genes are TRBV25-1 and TRBJ2-3; 7 bases map to TRBD2. The CDR3 consists of 12 residues. The germline V gene has CDR1 MGHDK and CDR2 SYGVNS. Unmatched junction bases numbered 5, after V lost 8 bases and J lost 6 bases. As DNA, the CDR3 is TGTGCCAGCTCCCCGCGGGGGGATACGCAGTATTTT. Its translation is CASSPRGDTQYF. Using reference TRBV25-1 and TRBJ2-3 for the parts outside the CDR3, the full variable domain is EADIYQTPRYLVIGTGKKITLECSQTMGHDKMYWYQQDPGMELHLIHYSYGVNSTEKGDLSSESTVSRIRTEHFPLTLESARPSHTSQYLCASSPRGDTQYFGPGTRLTVL.

This clone has only a few counts. The chain couples TRBV14 to TRBJ2-5, with 8 bases aligning to TRBD1. CDR1 and CDR2 (germline): SGHDN, FVKESK. The V and J ends lost 5 bases and 3 bases, in that order; junction bases with no gene match: 8. The CDR3 is 15 residues long. CDR3 amino acids: CASSVGQGLKETQYF. CDR3 DNA sequence: TGTGCCAGCAGCGTTGGACAGGGATTAAAAGAGACCCAGTACTTC. Looking up the rest from reference TRBV14 and TRBJ2-5 gives the full variable domain: EAGVTQFPSHSVIEKGQTVTLRCDPISGHDNLYWYRRVMGKEIKFLLHFVKESKQDESGMPNNRFLAERTGGTYSTLKVQPAELEDSGVYFCASSVGQGLKETQYFGPGTRLLVL.

This clone was counted between two and nine times. The chain recombines TRBV7-2 with TRBJ2-2, with 10 nucleotides matching TRBD2. The CDR3 runs 16 residues. After removal of 2 bases from V and 7 bases from J, the junction contained 7 bases not matched to a gene. The germline V gene encodes CDR1 SGHTA and CDR2 FQGNSA. CDR3 coding DNA: TGTGCCAGCAGCTTAAGAGCGGGAGGGCCCGTCGGGGAGCTGTTTTTT. Amino acids: CASSLRAGGPVGELFF.

About this clone: Sequence at one end of the junction differs from germline and may be a read error. This chain uses TRBV7-7 with TRBJ2-3, with 7 bases that match TRBD2. Germline lookup yields CDR1 SSHAT and CDR2 FNYEAQ (reference sequence). The CDR3 runs 14 residues. This CDR3 is CASSPGGPTDTQYF. In DNA, the CDR3 is TGTGCTAGCAGCCCGGGAGGCCCCACAGATACGCAGTATTTT.

A few counts support this clone. The chain combines TRBV2 with TRBJ2-1; D might be TRBD2 (5 bases). Trimming shortened V by 7 bases and J by 9 bases, and 16 bases separated the two germline ends. The CDR3 length is 13 residues. Germline-derived CDR1 and CDR2 are SNHLY and FYNNEI. CDR3 sequence reads: CASTGLARGEQFF. CDR3 coding DNA: TGTGCCAGCACTGGTCTAGCTCGCGGTGAGCAGTTCTTC. The full variable domain, in which reference TRBV2 and TRBJ2-1 provide the parts outside the CDR3, is EPEVTQTPSHQVTQMGQEVILRCVPISNHLYFYWYRQILGQKVEFLVSFYNNEISEKSEIFDDQFSVERPDGSNFTLKIRSTKLEDSAMYFCASTGLARGEQFFGPGTRLTVL.

In its sample, this clone was seen a few times. The chain has TRBV4-3 and TRBJ2-7; TRBD1 matches at 7 bases. CDR1 LGHNA and CDR2 YSLEER come from the germline V gene. After removal of 1 base from V and 2 bases from J, the junction contained 5 bases not matched to a gene. The CDR3 length is 15 residues. CDR3 bases: TGCGCCAGCAGCCAAGCCGGGACAGCCGCCTACGAGCAGTACTTC. Protein sequence: CASSQAGTAAYEQYF.

This clone appeared a few times. The chain couples TRBV28 to TRBJ2-5; D is possibly TRBD2 (6 bases). Per the germline V gene, CDR1 is MDHEN and CDR2 is SYDVKM. V lost 6 bases, J lost 4 bases, and 15 bases lay in between. The CDR3 is 14 amino acids. CDR3 sequence reads: CASRGGAAGETQYF. Written as DNA, the CDR3 is TGTGCCAGCAGGGGCGGGGCGGCTGGAGAGACCCAGTACTTC.

The sample holds a few counts of this clone. The V and J genes are TRBV7-9 and TRBJ2-7, with a possible D match to TRBD2 (6 bases). The CDR3 consists of 12 residues. Trimming cost V 6 bases and J 2 bases, with 8 bases left between them. Germline V gives CDR1 SEHNR, CDR2 FQNEAQ (reference sequence). For the CDR3, the DNA is TGTGCCAGCAGGCGGGGCCCCTACGAGCAGTACTTC. Its translation: CASRRGPYEQYF.